This TCR beta chain was identified during a study of T-cell reconstitution after alpha-beta-depleted transplantation in children. TCRbeta library preparation incorporated unique molecular identifiers. One entry per CDR3 protein, called by TCRdb with MiXCR from the PCR reads. Of about 190,000 distinct CDR3 sequences listed, approximately 6.8% were seen once; the top ten hold around 3%. This clonotype was seen repeatedly, ten times or more. This sample comprised PBMCs from the stem cell graft donor, obtained from the stem cell graft. This receptor was obtained from a human donor who donated a stem cell graft to a child with Wiskott-Aldrich syndrome.

CDR3: CASSLRTARDTGELFF. CDR3 coding DNA: TGCGCCAGCAGCTTAAGGACAGCGCGGGACACCGGGGAGCTGTTTTTT. The rearrangement links TRBV5-1 to TRBJ2-2; D possibly corresponds to TRBD1 (6 bases). The CDR3 spans 16 residues. The V gene's germline CDR1 is SGHRS and CDR2 YFSETQ. V was clipped by 2 bases and J by 3 bases, with 14 bases between them.